The 32 T cell receptor beta chains in this list originate from one sample, sequenced in a study of control samples from healthy donors and cancer patients. Libraries were prepared by immunoSEQ multiplex PCR; TCRdb keeps only in-frame clonotypes and omits some of them. The profile covers approximately 100,000 clones, with 90% appearing a single time and 3.5% to 4.5% taken by the ten largest. Source material: blood. The receptors stem from a human donor in good health. The donor label of this sample is uncertain.

The chain employs TRBV6-5 and TRBJ2-2, with TRBD1 matching over 8 bases. The germline V gene has CDR1 MNHEY and CDR2 SVGAGI. V gave up 5 bases and J gave up 4 bases; unmatched junction bases: 6. The CDR3 length is 15 residues. The CDR3 protein is CASSLDRGGTGELFF. The CDR3 coding sequence is TGTGCCAGCAGTCTTGACAGGGGAGGCACCGGGGAGCTGTTTTTT.

The gene calls are TRBV19 and TRBJ2-1, with 11 bases that match TRBD2. Trimming at V came to 5 bases and at J to 5 bases, leaving 5 bases not matched to a gene. Germline V CDR1 and CDR2: LNHDA, SQIVND (reference sequence). The CDR3 is 15 residues long. CDR3 sequence reads: CASSYLAGGDNEQFF. In DNA, the CDR3 is TGTGCCAGTAGTTATCTAGCGGGGGGTGACAATGAGCAGTTCTTC.

The chain recombines TRBV18 with TRBJ1-1; possibly TRBD1 for D (6 bases). CDR3 length: 14 amino acids. From germline, CDR1 is KGHSH and CDR2 LQKENI. V gave up 2 bases and J gave up 0 bases, with 7 bases separating them. CDR3 in DNA: TGTGCCAGCTCACCAGACAGGATGAACACTGAAGCTTTCTTT. Its protein is CASSPDRMNTEAFF.

In the case of this clone: A much larger clone sits a single nucleotide away, making a read error possible. This chain joins TRBV28 and TRBJ1-1; possibly TRBD1 for D (5 bases). The V gene lost 5 bases and the J gene lost 1 base, with 11 bases spanning the gap. The germline V gene has CDR1 MDHEN and CDR2 SYDVKM. This CDR3 region has 14 residues. The CDR3, as DNA: TGTGCCAGCAGTCCCCGGGGGGAGAACACTGAAGCTTTCTTT. Its translation is CASSPRGENTEAFF.

J is TRBJ1-2 and V is TRBV28, with a weak D call TRBD1 (5 bases). The length of the CDR3 is 14 residues. Trimming cost V 3 bases and J 0 bases, with 8 bases left between them. Germline V gene lookup returns CDR1 MDHEN and CDR2 SYDVKM. The CDR3 loop is CASSLGGTNYGYTF. CDR3 nucleotides: TGTGCCAGCAGTTTGGGGGGTACTAACTATGGCTACACCTTC.

The chain employs TRBV6-5 and TRBJ2-2; D not resolved. The germline V gene has CDR1 MNHEY and CDR2 SVGAGI. This CDR3 has 16 residues. The ends were cut back, 1 base at V and 1 base at J, with 10 bases in the middle. The CDR3 reads CASSYLSERNTGELFF. The CDR3 nucleotides read TGTGCCAGCAGTTACTTATCGGAGAGGAACACCGGGGAGCTGTTTTTT.

The chain joins TRBV4-2 to TRBJ2-2; 8 positions agree with TRBD2. The J segment lost 0 bases and the V segment lost 1 base, leaving 4 bases of the junction unmatched. Germline V gives CDR1 LGHNA, CDR2 YNFKEQ. The CDR3 spans 17 residues. The CDR3 DNA sequence: TGTGCCAGCAGCCAAGTATTCGGGGGGGCGAACACCGGGGAGCTGTTTTTT. This encodes CASSQVFGGANTGELFF.

This clone came up a few times. The V and J genes are TRBV30 and TRBJ1-5; D remains ambiguous. The CDR3 has 13 amino acids. Germline-derived CDR1 and CDR2 are GTSNPN and SVGIG (reference sequence). V lost 1 base and J 2 bases, leaving 6 bases between the germline ends. CDR3 nucleotide sequence: TGTGCCTGGAGTGCAATGGGCAATCAGCCCCAGCATTTT. It yields the protein CAWSAMGNQPQHF. The variable domain in full, with the rest retrieved from reference TRBV30 and TRBJ1-5, is SQTIHQWPATLVQPVGSPLSLECTVEGTSNPNLYWYRQAAGRGLQLLFYSVGIGQISSEVPQNLSASRPQDRQFILSSKKLLLSDSGFYLCAWSAMGNQPQHFGDGTRLSIL.

This chain connects TRBV2 to TRBJ1-5; 7 bases agree with TRBD1. Germline V gene sequence: CDR1 SNHLY, CDR2 FYNNEI. Trimming cost V 6 bases and J 3 bases; bases outside gene matches: 8. The CDR3 runs to 15 residues. Here the CDR3 reads CASRDRDSPNQPQHF. CDR3 DNA: TGTGCCAGCAGGGACCGGGACAGTCCCAATCAGCCCCAGCATTTT.

The chain is built from TRBV5-1 and TRBJ2-1, with TRBD1 identical over 9 bases. The CDR3 consists of 15 residues. Germline loops: CDR1 SGHRS, CDR2 YFSETQ. Trimming cost V 0 bases and J 5 bases; bases outside gene matches: 3. The CDR3 DNA follows: TGCGCCAGCAGCTTGGGGGACAGGGATCACAATGAGCAGTTCTTC. It translates to CASSLGDRDHNEQFF.

The chain uses TRBV19 and TRBJ2-1, with D tentatively TRBD2 (6 bases). Trimming shortened V by 3 bases and J by 3 bases, and 12 bases separated the two germline ends. This CDR3 contains 15 residues. The germline gives CDR1 LNHDA, CDR2 SQIVND (reference sequence). CDR3: CASSITGTYYNEQFF. In DNA form, the CDR3 reads TGTGCCAGTAGTATTACCGGGACTTACTACAATGAGCAGTTCTTC. Combining the CDR3 with reference TRBV19 and TRBJ2-1 gives the whole variable domain DGGITQSPKYLFRKEGQNVTLSCEQNLNHDAMYWYRQDPGQGLRLIYYSQIVNDFQKGDIAEGYSVSREKKESFPLTVTSAQKNPTAFYLCASSITGTYYNEQFFGPGTRLTVL.

V gene TRBV28 combines with J gene TRBJ2-7; TRBD1 is a possible D gene (7 bases). Deletions cut 4 bases from V and 2 bases from J, with 15 bases between. The CDR3 is made up of 15 amino acids. CDR1 is MDHEN, CDR2 SYDVKM, per germline. CDR3 sequence: CASSSTGRNPYEQYF. The CDR3, as DNA: TGTGCCAGCAGTTCGACAGGGAGGAACCCCTACGAGCAGTACTTC.

The genes are TRBV3-1 (or the pseudogene TRBV3-2) and TRBJ1-1; D not resolved. Trimming cost V 3 bases and J 6 bases, with 11 bases left between them. Per germline, CDR1 LGHDT and CDR2 YNNKEL (reference sequence). The CDR3 runs to 13 residues. CDR3 amino acids: CASSQGGGSEAFF. The CDR3 nucleotides read TGTGCCAGCAGCCAGGGTGGAGGCTCTGAAGCTTTCTTT.

The V gene is TRBV29-1, the J gene TRBJ1-1, with D possibly being TRBD1 (6 bases). V was trimmed by 0 bases and J by 6 bases, leaving 23 bases between them. CDR1 SQVTM and CDR2 ANQGSEA come from the germline V gene. The CDR3 extends over 17 amino acids. The CDR3 loop is CSVEDPIGYRGGPEAFF. The CDR3 nucleotides read TGCAGCGTTGAAGATCCCATAGGTTATAGGGGGGGCCCTGAAGCTTTCTTT.

The chain joins TRBV7-2 to TRBJ2-5, with D possibly matching TRBD1 (6 bases). Germline-derived CDR1 and CDR2 are SGHTA and FQGNSA. The V and J ends lost 5 bases and 2 bases respectively, with 15 bases between them. The CDR3 is 15 residues long. The CDR3 nucleotides read TGTGCCAGCAGCCCCTGGCAGGGGTGGCAAGAGACCCAGTACTTC. Its protein is CASSPWQGWQETQYF.

The chain has TRBV6-2 or TRBV6-3 and TRBJ2-3, with 7 bases that match TRBD1. CDR1 is MNHEY and CDR2 is SVGEGT in the germline V gene. The CDR3 consists of 14 residues. V lost 6 bases and J lost 4; bases outside the gene matches: 7. The CDR3 bases are TGTGCCAGCAGCTATGGACAGGAAGCAGATACGCAGTATTTT. Translated: CASSYGQEADTQYF.

This chain joins TRBV10-3 and TRBJ1-1, with TRBD1 as a possible D gene (5 bases). The CDR3 covers 12 residues. The V gene lost 0 bases and the J gene lost 11 bases, with 10 bases spanning the gap. Germline V CDR1 and CDR2: ENHRY, SYGVKD. The chain's CDR3 is CAISESGDEAFF. CDR3 nucleotide sequence: TGTGCCATCAGTGAGTCGGGGGACGAGGCTTTCTTT.

The rearrangement links TRBV6-1 to TRBJ2-7; TRBD2 agrees at 8 bases. Per the germline V gene, CDR1 is MNHNS and CDR2 is SASEGT. J lost 5 bases, V lost 0 bases, and 6 bases had no gene match. This CDR3 comprises 15 residues. For the CDR3, the DNA is TGTGCCAGCAGTGAAGCAGGTAGCGGGGCCCACGAGCAGTACGTC. Translated: CASSEAGSGAHEQYV.

This chain uses TRBV2 with TRBJ1-5; 11 nucleotides agree with TRBD1. This CDR3 contains 15 residues. Germline lookup yields CDR1 SNHLY and CDR2 FYNNEI. The ends lost 5 bases at V and 6 bases at J; junction bases unmatched: 6. CDR3 in amino acids: CASSPDRGQAQPQHF. The CDR3 nucleotides are TGTGCCAGCAGTCCGGACAGGGGGCAGGCTCAGCCCCAGCATTTT.

This chain links TRBV27 with TRBJ2-3, with 7 bases that match TRBD1. CDR3 length: 18 residues. The V gene end was trimmed by 6 bases and the J gene end by 4 bases; junction bases not matched to a gene: 19. Germline V CDR1 and CDR2: MNHEY, SMNVEV (reference sequence). CDR3 region: CASSPRDRVISRPDTQYF. The CDR3 coding sequence is TGTGCCAGCAGCCCTCGTGACAGGGTAATATCTCGACCAGATACGCAGTATTTT.

The genes are TRBV7-9 and TRBJ1-2; 7 bases map to TRBD1. Unmatched junction bases numbered 7, after V lost 5 bases and J lost 4 bases. The CDR3 extends over 14 amino acids. Germline CDR1 SEHNR, CDR2 FQNEAQ (reference sequence). This CDR3 is CASSIPGQAYGYTF. CDR3 coding DNA: TGTGCCAGCAGCATACCCGGACAGGCCTATGGCTACACCTTC.

The rearrangement links TRBV12-2 to TRBJ1-5; the table gives TRBD1 as D, unverified against the DNA. TRBV12-2 is noted as a pseudogene. The CDR3 consists of 14 residues. This CDR3 reads CASRYRDRYQPQHF. The CDR3 DNA reads as TGTGCAAGTCGCTACCGGGACAGATATCAGCCCCAGCATTTT.

This chain joins TRBV7-9 and TRBJ2-1, with 9 bases matching TRBD2. There are 17 residues in the CDR3. The V gene's germline CDR1 is SEHNR and CDR2 FQNEAQ (reference sequence). The V gene end was trimmed by 4 bases and the J gene end by 4 bases; junction bases not matched to a gene: 11. CDR3 amino acids: CASSSQIIGLAYNEQFF. The CDR3 nucleotides read TGTGCCAGCAGCTCCCAAATAATAGGACTAGCGTACAATGAGCAGTTCTTC.

The J gene is TRBJ2-7, the V gene TRBV12-3 or TRBV12-4; D might be TRBD2 (6 bases). V was cut by 7 bases and J by 2 bases, with 9 bases left in between. The CDR3 has 12 amino acids. CDR3 DNA: TGTGCCAGCACCTCGGGGGCCTACGAGCAGTACTTC. It encodes CASTSGAYEQYF.

This chain connects TRBV27 to TRBJ1-5; D not certain. Germline V gene lookup returns CDR1 MNHEY and CDR2 SMNVEV (reference sequence). V lost 3 bases, J lost 3 bases, and 9 bases lay in between. This CDR3 contains 14 residues. The CDR3 region has the DNA TGTGCCAGCAGTTTGAGGGCCTTCAATCAGCCCCAGCATTTT. Encoded protein: CASSLRAFNQPQHF.

The chain uses TRBV19 and TRBJ1-1; D unresolved. V shed 6 bases and J shed 3 bases, with 2 bases lying between them. Germline CDR1 LNHDA, CDR2 SQIVND (reference sequence). This CDR3 has 10 residues. The CDR3 reads CASRDTEAFF. CDR3 coding DNA: TGTGCCAGTAGGGACACTGAAGCTTTCTTT.

In this sample, this clone turned up once. V gene TRBV9 combines with J gene TRBJ1-2; TRBD1 agrees at 7 bases. The germline CDR1 and CDR2 sequences are SGDLS and YYNGEE. J was trimmed by 8 bases and V by 3 bases; bases with no gene match: 13. This CDR3 has 15 amino acids. The CDR3, as DNA: TGTGCCAGCAGCGATCTACCGGGACAGCGGAAGGGCTACACCTTC. This sequence encodes CASSDLPGQRKGYTF.

The gene calls are TRBV24-1 and TRBJ1-2; TRBD1 is a possible D gene (6 bases). Germline lookup yields CDR1 KGHDR and CDR2 SFDVKD. This CDR3 comprises 13 residues. Trimming stripped 5 bases from V and 6 bases from J, with 12 bases between. The CDR3 protein is CATSGTYRDGYTF. The DNA of the CDR3 is TGTGCCACCAGTGGGACGTACAGGGATGGCTACACCTTC.

The chain combines TRBV18 with TRBJ2-3; 7 positions agree with TRBD2. The trim removed 1 base at V and 6 bases at J, leaving 13 bases unmatched. The germline CDR1 and CDR2 sequences are KGHSH and LQKENI. The CDR3 has 17 amino acids. The CDR3, as DNA: TGTGCCAGCTCACCACGGGAGGGAGATTCTTGGTTGGATACGCAGTATTTT. Translated: CASSPREGDSWLDTQYF.

This chain joins TRBV12-3 or TRBV12-4 and TRBJ2-4; D is unclear. CDR3 size: 13 residues. Trimming left V 6 bases short and J 1 base short, with 7 bases between. CDR3 sequence (DNA): TGTGCCAGCAGCTCGTTTGCCAAAAACATTCAGTACTTC. This codes for CASSSFAKNIQYF.

In this sample, this clone turned up once. The gene calls are TRBV11-2 and TRBJ1-2; D may be TRBD1 (5 bases). CDR1 and CDR2 (germline): SGHAT, FQNNGV. This CDR3 comprises 17 residues. Trimming cost V 0 bases and J 7 bases, with 21 bases left between them. The DNA of the CDR3 is TGTGCCAGCAGCTTAGATAAATTGGGACGGCATGCTGGTGGCTACACCTTC. Translating it yields CASSLDKLGRHAGGYTF. Supplemented by reference TRBV11-2 and TRBJ1-2, the full variable domain reads EAGVAQSPRYKIIEKRQSVAFWCNPISGHATLYWYQQILGQGPKLLIQFQNNGVVDDSQLPKDRFSAERLKGVDSTLKIQPAKLEDSAVYLCASSLDKLGRHAGGYTFGSGTRLTVV.

This chain joins TRBV24-1 and TRBJ2-1, with 7 bases matching TRBD2. J lost 1 base, V lost 4 bases, and 12 bases had no gene match. CDR1 KGHDR and CDR2 SFDVKD come from the germline V gene. The CDR3 loop spans 18 amino acids. CDR3 bases: TGTGCCACCAGTGACCCAGCTCTCGGGCGGGGGTCCTACAATGAGCAGTTCTTC. Its protein product is CATSDPALGRGSYNEQFF.